A selection of T cell receptor beta chains follows, all from one sample in a study of blood T cell repertoires in COVID-19. Assay: immunoSEQ multiplex PCR; the TCRdb copy retains only in-frame clones and omits some. This table has 140,000 to 150,000 clones, approximately 87% appearing once. The sample taken for sequencing was peripheral blood. Receptors were obtained from a human donor in a cohort sampled during active COVID-19. Each CDR3 is given with its conserved first and last residue. D genes are given only for firm matches. Not every row has a clone size; where given, it reads once, few, many or a size class.

14 | NA | TRBJ1-2 | TRBV19 | TRBD1 | CASSTGQFSYGYTF | TGTGCCAGTAGTACGGGACAGTTTAGTTATGGCTACACCTTC
21 | NA | TRBJ2-1 | TRBV5-1 | NA | CASSAVGATALGGVKNNEQFF | TGCGCCAGCAGCGCCGTAGGCGCGACGGCCCTCGGGGGAGTAAAAAACAATGAGCAGTTCTTC
13 | NA | TRBJ1-4 | TRBV6-5 | NA | CASSRTITEKLFF | TGTGCCAGCAGTCGGACAATCACTGAAAAACTGTTTTTT
15 | once | TRBJ2-3 | TRBV7-2 | TRBD2 | CASGRLAGHTDTQYF | TGTGCCAGCGGACGGTTAGCGGGCCACACAGATACGCAGTATTTT
15 | NA | TRBJ1-2 | TRBV10-3 | TRBD1 | CAISESTTGDYGYTF | TGTGCCATCAGTGAGTCGACGACAGGGGACTATGGCTACACCTTC
17 | NA | TRBJ1-1 | TRBV5-1 | TRBD1 | CASSLAPQGNPETEAFF | TGCGCCAGCAGCTTGGCCCCACAGGGGAACCCGGAGACTGAAGCTTTCTTT
15 | NA | TRBJ1-5 | TRBV19 | NA | CASSSHTGPNQPQHF | TGTGCCAGTAGCAGCCATACAGGACCCAATCAGCCCCAGCATTTT
16 | NA | TRBJ2-3 | TRBV9 | NA | CASTIMAGASTDTQYF | TGTGCCAGCACCATAATGGCGGGCGCTAGCACAGATACGCAGTATTTT
13 | NA | TRBJ1-1 | TRBV11-3 | NA | CASSWASNTEAFF | TGTGCCAGCAGCTGGGCTTCGAACACTGAAGCTTTCTTT
13 | few | TRBJ2-3 | TRBV3-1/TRBV3-2 | TRBD1 | CASRGQSTDTQYF | TGTGCCAGCAGGGGACAGAGCACAGATACGCAGTATTTT
18 | NA | TRBJ1-2 | TRBV11-2 | NA | CASSLYRAPGRLDYGYTF | TGTGCCAGCAGCTTATATCGGGCCCCAGGGCGCCTAGACTATGGCTACACCTTC
15 | NA | TRBJ2-2 | TRBV6-2/TRBV6-3 | TRBD2 | CASSITSEDTGELFF | TGTGCCAGCAGTATTACTAGCGAGGACACCGGGGAGCTGTTTTTT
14 | NA | TRBJ1-3 | TRBV13 | NA | CASSFRGPGNTIYF | TGTGCCAGCAGCTTCAGGGGTCCTGGAAACACCATATATTTT
14 | NA | TRBJ2-7 | TRBV5-1 | NA | CASSLDPTSYEQYF | TGCGCCAGCAGCTTGGACCCTACCTCCTACGAGCAGTACTTC
15 | NA | TRBJ1-1 | TRBV5-4 | TRBD1 | CASSLGQGARTEAFF | TGTGCCAGCAGCTTGGGGCAGGGGGCGCGTACTGAAGCTTTCTTT
15 | NA | TRBJ2-5 | TRBV7-2 | NA | CASSPSRDGRLTQYF | TGTGCCAGCAGCCCGTCGCGGGACGGCAGGTTGACCCAGTACTTC
13 | NA | TRBJ2-1 | TRBV6-5 | NA | CASSLAIYNEQFF | TGTGCCAGCAGTTTAGCGATCTACAATGAGCAGTTCTTC
16 | NA | TRBJ2-1 | TRBV6-2/TRBV6-3 | NA | CASSPDWARLYNEQFF | TGTGCCAGCAGTCCGGACTGGGCTAGGCTTTACAATGAGCAGTTCTTC
13 | NA | TRBJ1-1 | TRBV7-9 | NA | CASSVDSYTEAFF | TGTGCCAGCAGCGTGGACAGCTACACTGAAGCTTTCTTT
17 | few | TRBJ2-1 | TRBV28 | TRBD2 | CASSFGGRGSSYNEQFF | TGTGCCAGCAGTTTCGGCGGGAGGGGAAGCTCCTACAATGAGCAGTTCTTC
15 | NA | TRBJ2-1 | TRBV7-3 | NA | CASSPQRTPLHEQFF | TGTGCCAGCAGCCCACAGCGGACGCCCTTACATGAGCAGTTCTTC
15 | NA | TRBJ2-3 | TRBV7-2 | NA | CASSLVGGPTDTQYF | TGTGCCAGCAGCTTAGTGGGCGGGCCCACAGATACGCAGTATTTT
13 | NA | TRBJ2-5 | TRBV15 | TRBD2 | CATSRDYQEEPYF | TGTGCCACCAGCCGGGACTATCAAGAGGAACCGTACTTC
13 | NA | TRBJ2-3 | TRBV19 | TRBD1 | CASTGQGSDTQYF | TGTGCCAGTACCGGACAGGGTTCGGATACGCAGTATTTT
13 | NA | TRBJ2-1 | TRBV10-3 | NA | CAISAGPDNEQFF | TGTGCCATCAGTGCTGGGCCCGACAATGAGCAGTTCTTC
14 | NA | TRBJ2-5 | TRBV29-1 | TRBD1 | CSVNGQGAGETQYF | TGCAGCGTAAATGGACAGGGGGCCGGAGAGACCCAGTACTTC
14 | few | TRBJ1-6 | TRBV5-1 | NA | CASSLGSPDSPLHF | TGCGCCAGCAGCCTGGGAAGCCCCGATTCACCCCTCCACTTT
17 | few | TRBJ2-1 | TRBV13 | TRBD2 | CASSLDYGRLVGNEQFF | TGTGCCAGCAGCTTAGACTACGGGAGGCTAGTCGGGAATGAGCAGTTCTTC
14 | few | TRBJ2-7 | TRBV9 | TRBD1 | CASSEGTGMHEQYF | TGTGCCAGCAGCGAGGGGACAGGGATGCACGAGCAGTACTTC
14 | NA | TRBJ2-7 | TRBV7-2 | TRBD1 | CASSSGDRPYEQYF | TGTGCCAGCAGCTCGGGGGACAGGCCCTACGAGCAGTACTTC
15 | NA | TRBJ1-1 | TRBV7-9 | TRBD1 | CASSKTGTANTEAFF | TGTGCCAGCAGCAAAACCGGGACAGCAAACACTGAAGCTTTCTTT
17 | NA | TRBJ1-1 | TRBV5-1 | NA | CASSLAGTRYFDTEAFF | TGCGCCAGCAGCTTGGCCGGGACACGATACTTTGACACTGAAGCTTTCTTT
14 | NA | TRBJ1-1 | TRBV24-1 | NA | CATSDLLGVVGAFF | TGTGCCACCAGTGATTTGCTAGGGGTCGTGGGAGCTTTCTTT
14 | NA | TRBJ2-1 | TRBV2 | NA | CASSPDRTNNEQFF | TGTGCCAGCAGTCCCGACAGGACAAACAATGAGCAGTTCTTC
14 | once | TRBJ1-5 | TRBV2 | NA | CASSEVGGNQPQHF | TGTGCCAGCAGTGAAGTCGGGGGCAATCAGCCCCAGCATTTT
13 | NA | TRBJ2-2 | TRBV24-1 | TRBD2 | CATGDYSTGELFF | TGTGCCACCGGGGACTATTCCACCGGGGAGCTGTTTTTT
12 | NA | TRBJ1-1 | TRBV7-2 | NA | CASSPRGTGAFF | TGTGCCAGCAGCCCTAGGGGCACGGGAGCTTTCTTT
16 | NA | TRBJ2-1 | TRBV13 | TRBD1 | CASSLSGTGDYNEQFF | TGTGCCAGCAGCTTGAGTGGGACAGGGGACTACAATGAGCAGTTCTTC
14 | NA | TRBJ1-1 | TRBV6-6 | TRBD1 | CASSEGQTNTEAFF | TGTGCCAGCAGCGAGGGACAGACAAACACTGAAGCTTTCTTT
16 | few | TRBJ2-2 | TRBV3-1/TRBV3-2 | TRBD1 | CASSSRTGLFPGELFF | TGTGCCAGCAGCTCTCGGACAGGGTTATTCCCCGGGGAGCTGTTTTTT
13 | NA | TRBJ1-2 | TRBV28 | NA | CASSFTGRYGYTF | TGTGCCAGCAGTTTCACAGGTCGCTATGGCTACACCTTC
12 | NA | TRBJ1-1 | TRBV29-1 | TRBD1 | CSVDQGGTEAFF | TGCAGCGTTGATCAGGGGGGCACTGAAGCTTTCTTT
15 | NA | TRBJ1-4 | TRBV25-1 | NA | CASSVWGGANEKLFF | TGTGCCAGCAGTGTCTGGGGGGGAGCTAATGAAAAACTGTTTTTT